These 17 T cell receptor beta chains came from one sample sequenced in a study of cytomegalovirus exposure and HLA in healthy donors. Libraries were prepared by immunoSEQ multiplex PCR; TCRdb keeps only in-frame clonotypes and omits some of them. Among tens of thousands of clones listed, about 95% were seen once. The sequenced sample consisted of PBMCs. All receptors derive from a woman in her late teens or twenties in good health and CMV-seronegative.

V gene TRBV7-2 combines with J gene TRBJ2-7; 8 bases align to TRBD2. This CDR3 is built from 14 residues. J was trimmed by 2 bases and V by 5 bases; bases with no gene match: 5. The germline V gene has CDR1 SGHTA and CDR2 FQGNSA. The CDR3 protein is CASSPGGGPYEQYF. The DNA for the CDR3 is TGTGCCAGCAGCCCCGGGGGGGGACCCTACGAGCAGTACTTC.

The chain uses TRBV28 and TRBJ2-5; possible D gene TRBD2, 6 bases. The CDR3 length is 12 residues. The V gene lost 6 bases and the J gene lost 5 bases, with 10 bases spanning the gap. Looked up from germline, CDR1 is MDHEN and CDR2 is SYDVKM. CDR3 amino acids: CASSGEVETQYF. CDR3 bases: TGTGCCAGCAGCGGGGAGGTGGAGACCCAGTACTTC.

The chain recombines TRBV4-3 with TRBJ2-3; 7 nucleotides match TRBD2. With V trimmed by 4 bases and J by 1 base, 5 bases remained unmatched. Germline V CDR1 and CDR2: LGHNA, YSLEER. This CDR3 has 15 residues. The CDR3 protein is CASSRGGEGTDTQYF. The DNA for the CDR3 is TGCGCCAGCAGCCGGGGGGGGGAAGGCACAGATACGCAGTATTTT.

V and J are TRBV7-3 and TRBJ2-3; D is possibly TRBD2 (6 bases). The CDR3 runs 15 residues. CDR1 and CDR2 (germline): SGHTA, FQGTGA. V lost 5 bases and J lost 4, with 16 bases in between. The CDR3 reads CASSPLGGGPDTQYF. CDR3 sequence (DNA): TGTGCCAGCAGCCCCCTGGGGGGAGGCCCAGATACGCAGTATTTT.

The chain couples TRBV5-6 to TRBJ1-1; a possible D gene is TRBD1 (5 bases). V was clipped by 4 bases and J by 1 base, with 11 bases between them. Germline V gives CDR1 SGHDT, CDR2 YYEEEE. This CDR3 has 14 amino acids. CDR3 nucleotides: TGTGCCAGCAGCCCGTTGGGGGGGAACACTGAAGCTTTCTTT. It codes for CASSPLGGNTEAFF.

The chain is built from TRBV5-4 and TRBJ2-7; 9 bases align to TRBD1. The germline V gene has CDR1 SGHNT and CDR2 YYREEE (reference sequence). The CDR3 runs to 15 residues. Trimming removed 4 bases from V and 3 bases from J; junction bases left unmatched: 8. CDR3 sequence (DNA): TGTGCCAGCAGCAAAGGACAGGGGACCTACTACGAGCAGTACTTC. Translated, it gives CASSKGQGTYYEQYF.

The chain joins TRBV18 to TRBJ2-3, with 9 bases fitting TRBD2. V trimming: 6 bases; J trimming: 0 bases; junction bases outside the gene matches: 10. Looked up from germline, CDR1 is KGHSH and CDR2 is LQKENI. CDR3 length: 17 residues. The CDR3 loop is CASSRASGATSTDTQYF. The DNA of the CDR3 is TGTGCCAGCTCCAGGGCTAGCGGGGCCACTAGCACAGATACGCAGTATTTT.

The chain employs TRBV4-2 and TRBJ1-1; D unresolved. Trimming removed 1 base from V and 4 bases from J, with 16 bases in between. The CDR3 spans 16 residues. Germline CDR1 LGHNA, CDR2 YNFKEQ. CDR3 residues: CASSQGVVAATTEAFF. The CDR3 DNA reads as TGTGCCAGCAGCCAAGGGGTTGTAGCCGCGACCACTGAAGCTTTCTTT.

V gene TRBV5-6 combines with J gene TRBJ2-7, with 13 bases that match TRBD2. CDR1 and CDR2 from the germline V gene are SGHDT and YYEEEE. The length of the CDR3 is 16 residues. V was clipped by 0 bases and J by 4 bases; unmatched bases: 4. CDR3 sequence (DNA): TGTGCCAGCAGCTTGGGGGGACTAGCGGGATGGTACGAGCAGTACTTC. Its protein is CASSLGGLAGWYEQYF.

This rearrangement joins TRBV10-3 to TRBJ2-7; TRBD2 might be the D (5 bases). The germline gives CDR1 ENHRY, CDR2 SYGVKD. V was shortened by 10 bases and J by 6 bases, with 16 bases between the two germline ends. The CDR3 loop spans 12 amino acids. CDR3 nucleotide sequence: TGTGCCACCAGAAACAGCGGATCCGAGCAGTACTTC. Residues: CATRNSGSEQYF.

The chain has TRBV4-1 and TRBJ2-5; 7 nucleotides match TRBD2. V lost 1 base to trimming and J lost 7 bases; unmatched junction nucleotides: 9. Germline V lookup: CDR1 MGHRA, CDR2 YSYEKL. The CDR3 spans 15 residues. Here the CDR3 reads CASSQGLAAWGTQYF. DNA of the CDR3: TGCGCCAGCAGCCAAGGGCTAGCGGCCTGGGGGACCCAGTACTTC.

This chain links TRBV30 with TRBJ2-7; 8 nucleotides align to TRBD1. There are 12 residues in the CDR3. V lost 4 bases, J lost 6 bases, and 5 bases stayed unmatched. The germline V gene has CDR1 GTSNPN and CDR2 SVGIG (reference sequence). CDR3: CAWNKQGGEQYF. The CDR3, as DNA: TGTGCCTGGAACAAACAGGGGGGCGAGCAGTACTTC.

The chain recombines TRBV2 with TRBJ2-1, with D possibly matching TRBD2 (5 bases). The germline gives CDR1 SNHLY, CDR2 FYNNEI. The length of the CDR3 is 16 residues. The V end lost 2 bases, the J end lost 3 bases, and 14 bases lay between the germline ends. The CDR3 is CASSEWRLVGYNEQFF. Written as DNA, the CDR3 is TGTGCCAGCAGTGAATGGAGGCTAGTCGGCTACAATGAGCAGTTCTTC.

J is TRBJ2-1 and V is TRBV4-2, with a tentative D call TRBD1 (7 bases). CDR3 size: 16 residues. Germline CDR1 and CDR2: LGHNA and YNFKEQ. Trimming cost V 4 bases and J 5 bases, with 18 bases left between them. CDR3 coding DNA: TGTGCCAGCAGCCGACAGGGCGTCCGGAGGGACAATGAGCAGTTCTTC. Protein sequence: CASSRQGVRRDNEQFF.

The rearrangement links TRBV7-3 to TRBJ2-5, with TRBD2 as a possible D gene (5 bases). This CDR3 region has 15 residues. Deletions cut 2 bases from V and 5 bases from J, with 15 bases between. CDR1 is SGHTA and CDR2 is FQGTGA in the germline V gene. The CDR3 is CASSLVPSSRETQYF. DNA for the CDR3: TGTGCCAGCAGCTTAGTCCCCTCTAGCCGGGAGACCCAGTACTTC.

This clone was seen just once. This chain connects TRBV6-5 to TRBJ2-5, with 8 bases aligning to TRBD2. The trim removed 6 bases at V and 5 bases at J, leaving 5 bases unmatched. From germline, CDR1 is MNHEY and CDR2 SVGAGI. There are 13 residues in the CDR3. The CDR3 nucleotides read TGTGCCAGCAGGGCACTAGCGGCGGAGACCCAGTACTTC. Encoded protein: CASRALAAETQYF.

The V call is TRBV6-1, the J call TRBJ1-5; the match to TRBD1 covers 7 bases. Looked up from germline, CDR1 is MNHNS and CDR2 is SASEGT. The CDR3 covers 17 residues. V gave up 2 bases and J gave up 1 base; unmatched junction bases: 8. CDR3 region: CASSEWGRGRSNQPQHF. The CDR3 nucleotides are TGTGCCAGCAGTGAATGGGGCAGGGGGAGAAGCAATCAGCCCCAGCATTTT.